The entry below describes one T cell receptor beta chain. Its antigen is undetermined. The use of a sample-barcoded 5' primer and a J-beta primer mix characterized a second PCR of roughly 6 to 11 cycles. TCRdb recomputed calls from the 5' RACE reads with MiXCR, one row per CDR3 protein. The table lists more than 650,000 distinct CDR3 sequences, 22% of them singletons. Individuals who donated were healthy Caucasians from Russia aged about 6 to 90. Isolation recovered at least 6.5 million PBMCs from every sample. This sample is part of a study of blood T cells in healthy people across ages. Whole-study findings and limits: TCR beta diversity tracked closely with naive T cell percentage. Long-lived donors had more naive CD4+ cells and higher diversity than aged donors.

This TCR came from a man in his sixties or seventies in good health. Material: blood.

The CDR3 DNA is TGTGCCAGCAGTTTATGGGCTAGGGGGAGACTTGAAGAGACCCAGTACTTC. Translated: CASSLWARGRLEETQYF. The gene calls are TRBV27 and TRBJ2-5, with D possibly being TRBD1 (6 bases). This CDR3 contains 17 residues. Germline CDR1 MNHEY, CDR2 SMNVEV (reference sequence). The V gene lost 1 base and the J gene lost 3 bases, with 18 bases spanning the gap.